This TCR beta chain was documented in a study of blood T cell repertoires in COVID-19. Using immunoSEQ multiplex PCR, the repertoire was profiled, and TCRdb retains in-frame clones only, with some absent. This table has 40,000 to 55,000 clones, more than 75% appearing once. This clone was seen a single time. The receptor was isolated from a man aged 50-60 years with active COVID-19. Sequences were obtained from peripheral blood.

CDR3 coding DNA: TGTGCCTGGAGTGCCACAGGGTTCACAACTAATGAAAAACTGTTTTTT. It encodes CAWSATGFTTNEKLFF. The chain has TRBV30 and TRBJ1-4, with a tentative D call TRBD1 (6 bases). There are 16 residues in the CDR3. The V gene lost 1 base and the J gene lost 0 bases, with 12 bases spanning the gap. In germline, CDR1 is GTSNPN, CDR2 SVGIG (reference sequence).